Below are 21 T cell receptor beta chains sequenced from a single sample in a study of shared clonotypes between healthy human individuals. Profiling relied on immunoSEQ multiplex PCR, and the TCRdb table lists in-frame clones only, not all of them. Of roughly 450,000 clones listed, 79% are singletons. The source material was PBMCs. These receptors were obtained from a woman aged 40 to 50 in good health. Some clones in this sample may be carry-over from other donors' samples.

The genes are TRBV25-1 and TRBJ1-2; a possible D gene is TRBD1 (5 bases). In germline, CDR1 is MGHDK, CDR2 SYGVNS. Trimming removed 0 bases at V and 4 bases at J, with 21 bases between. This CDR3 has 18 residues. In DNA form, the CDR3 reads TGTGCCAGCAGTGAATATGAAAGTAGCGGGACCCTGGGCTATGGCTACACCTTC. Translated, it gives CASSEYESSGTLGYGYTF.

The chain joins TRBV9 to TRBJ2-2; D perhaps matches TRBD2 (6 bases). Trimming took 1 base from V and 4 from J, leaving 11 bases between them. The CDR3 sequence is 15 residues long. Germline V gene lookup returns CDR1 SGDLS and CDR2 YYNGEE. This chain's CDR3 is CASSVIGTVTGELFF. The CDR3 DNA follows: TGTGCCAGCAGCGTAATCGGGACTGTCACCGGGGAGCTGTTTTTT.

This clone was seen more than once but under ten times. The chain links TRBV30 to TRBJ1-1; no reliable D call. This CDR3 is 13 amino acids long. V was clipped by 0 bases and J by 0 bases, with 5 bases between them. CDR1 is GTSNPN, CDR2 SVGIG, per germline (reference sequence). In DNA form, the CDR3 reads TGTGCCTGGAGTGTATCCCTGAACACTGAAGCTTTCTTT. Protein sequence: CAWSVSLNTEAFF.

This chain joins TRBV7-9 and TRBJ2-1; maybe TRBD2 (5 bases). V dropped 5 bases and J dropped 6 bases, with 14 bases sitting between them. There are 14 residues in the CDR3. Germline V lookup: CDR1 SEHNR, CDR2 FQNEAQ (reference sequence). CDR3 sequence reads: CASSRGGLSNEQFF. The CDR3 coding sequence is TGTGCCAGCAGCCGGGGTGGGTTAAGCAATGAGCAGTTCTTC.

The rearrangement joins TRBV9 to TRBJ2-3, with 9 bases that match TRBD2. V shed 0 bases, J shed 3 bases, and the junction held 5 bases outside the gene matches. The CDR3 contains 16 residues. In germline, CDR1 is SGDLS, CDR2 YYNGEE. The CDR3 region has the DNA TGTGCCAGCAGCGTAGTAGGCCTAGCGGGAACAGATACGCAGTATTTT. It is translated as CASSVVGLAGTDTQYF.

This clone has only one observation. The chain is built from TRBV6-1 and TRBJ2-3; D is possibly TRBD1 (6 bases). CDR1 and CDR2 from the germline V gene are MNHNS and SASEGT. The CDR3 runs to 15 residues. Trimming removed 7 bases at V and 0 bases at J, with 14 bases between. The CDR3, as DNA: TGTGCCAGCATCCTACAGGGCCATAGCACAGATACGCAGTATTTT. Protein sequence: CASILQGHSTDTQYF.

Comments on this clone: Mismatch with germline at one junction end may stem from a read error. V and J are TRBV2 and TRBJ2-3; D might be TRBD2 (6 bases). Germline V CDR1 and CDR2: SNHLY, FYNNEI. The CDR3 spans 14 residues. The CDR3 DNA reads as TGTGCCAGCAGGGAAGTCCTCTCCGGGGGTACGCAGTATTTT. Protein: CASREVLSGGTQYF.

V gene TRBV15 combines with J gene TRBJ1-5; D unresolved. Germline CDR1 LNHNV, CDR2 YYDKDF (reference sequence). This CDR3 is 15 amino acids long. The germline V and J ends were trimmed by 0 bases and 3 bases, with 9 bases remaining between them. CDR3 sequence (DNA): TGTGCCACCAGCAGAGAGAGACATAACAATCAGCCCCAGCATTTT. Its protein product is CATSRERHNNQPQHF.

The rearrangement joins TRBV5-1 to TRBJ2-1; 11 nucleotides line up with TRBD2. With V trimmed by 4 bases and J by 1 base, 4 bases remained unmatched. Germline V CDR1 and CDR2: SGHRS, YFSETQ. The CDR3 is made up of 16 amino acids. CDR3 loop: CASSDTSGGSYNEQFF. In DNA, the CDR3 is TGCGCCAGCAGCGATACTAGCGGGGGATCCTACAATGAGCAGTTCTTC.

CDR3 residues: CASSPQGFNQPQHF. The CDR3 nucleotides read TGTGCCAGCTCACCACAGGGCTTCAATCAGCCCCAGCATTTT. The chain uses TRBV18 and TRBJ1-5; no definite D call. Trimming removed 1 base at V and 3 bases at J, with 7 bases between. Germline-derived CDR1 and CDR2 are KGHSH and LQKENI. The CDR3 contains 14 residues.

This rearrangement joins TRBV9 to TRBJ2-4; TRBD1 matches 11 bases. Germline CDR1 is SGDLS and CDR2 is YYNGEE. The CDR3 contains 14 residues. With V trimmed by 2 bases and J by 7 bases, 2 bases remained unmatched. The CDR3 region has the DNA TGTGCCAGCAGCGTGGGACAGGGGGAGAACATTCAGTACTTC. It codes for CASSVGQGENIQYF.

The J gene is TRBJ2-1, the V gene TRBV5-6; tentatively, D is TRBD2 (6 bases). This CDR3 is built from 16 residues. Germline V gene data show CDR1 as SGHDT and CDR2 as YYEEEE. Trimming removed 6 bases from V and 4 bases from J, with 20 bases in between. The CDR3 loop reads CASTSAEGLWYNEQFF. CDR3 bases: TGTGCCAGCACCTCCGCGGAGGGCCTCTGGTACAATGAGCAGTTCTTC.

CDR3 DNA: TGTGCCAGCAGGTATGGCAATCAGCCCCAGCATTTT. Protein sequence: CASRYGNQPQHF. The V call is TRBV2, the J call TRBJ1-5, with D unclear. Germline V gives CDR1 SNHLY, CDR2 FYNNEI. The CDR3 runs to 12 residues. Trimming stripped 6 bases from V and 2 bases from J, with 5 bases between.

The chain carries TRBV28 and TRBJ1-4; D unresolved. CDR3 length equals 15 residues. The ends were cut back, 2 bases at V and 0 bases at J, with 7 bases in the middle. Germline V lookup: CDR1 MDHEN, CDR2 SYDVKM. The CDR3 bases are TGTGCCAGCAGTTTAGTGGGAGCAACTAATGAAAAACTGTTTTTT. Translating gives CASSLVGATNEKLFF.

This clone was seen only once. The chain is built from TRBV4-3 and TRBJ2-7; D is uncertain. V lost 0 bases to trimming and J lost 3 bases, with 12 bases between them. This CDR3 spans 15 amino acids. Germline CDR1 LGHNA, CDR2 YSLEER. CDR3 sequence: CASSQDRLGSYEQYF. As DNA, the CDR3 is TGCGCCAGCAGCCAAGATCGGCTGGGTAGCTACGAGCAGTACTTC.

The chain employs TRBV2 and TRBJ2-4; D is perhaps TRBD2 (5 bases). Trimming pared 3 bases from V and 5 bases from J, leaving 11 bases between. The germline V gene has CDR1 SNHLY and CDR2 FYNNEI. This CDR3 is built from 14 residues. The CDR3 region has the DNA TGTGCCAGCAGTGATTCCAGCGGCCAAAACATTCAGTACTTC. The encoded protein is CASSDSSGQNIQYF.

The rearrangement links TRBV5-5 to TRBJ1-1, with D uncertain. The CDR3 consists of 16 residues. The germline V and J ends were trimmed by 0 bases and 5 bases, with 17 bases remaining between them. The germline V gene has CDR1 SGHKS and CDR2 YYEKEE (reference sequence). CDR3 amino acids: CASSLVPGRTSTEAFF. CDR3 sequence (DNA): TGTGCCAGCAGCTTGGTTCCAGGCCGGACGAGTACTGAAGCTTTCTTT.

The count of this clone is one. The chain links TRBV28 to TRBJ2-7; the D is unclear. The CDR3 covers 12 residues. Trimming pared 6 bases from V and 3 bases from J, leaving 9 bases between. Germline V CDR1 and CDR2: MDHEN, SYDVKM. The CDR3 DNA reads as TGTGCCAGCAGACCCCCGAACTACGAGCAGTACTTC. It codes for CASRPPNYEQYF.

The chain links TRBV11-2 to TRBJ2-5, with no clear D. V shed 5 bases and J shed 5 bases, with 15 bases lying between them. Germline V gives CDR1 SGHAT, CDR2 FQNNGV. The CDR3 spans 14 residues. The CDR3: CASSPPEIRETQYF. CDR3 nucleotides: TGTGCCAGCAGCCCCCCGGAGATCCGGGAGACCCAGTACTTC.

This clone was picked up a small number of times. CDR3 protein: CASSLAGPSGLFF. The DNA of the CDR3 is TGCGCCAGCAGCTTGGCAGGGCCTAGCGGATTGTTCTTC. The J gene is TRBJ2-1, the V gene TRBV5-1, with 7 nucleotides matching TRBD2. CDR1 and CDR2 (germline): SGHRS, YFSETQ. The CDR3 has 13 amino acids. Trimming took 0 bases from V and 15 from J; bases not matched to a gene: 9.

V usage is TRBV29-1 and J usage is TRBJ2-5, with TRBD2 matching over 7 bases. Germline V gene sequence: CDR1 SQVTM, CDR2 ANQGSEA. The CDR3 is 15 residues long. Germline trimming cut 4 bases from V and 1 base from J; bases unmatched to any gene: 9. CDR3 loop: CSVGGREGFQETQYF. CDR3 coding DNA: TGCAGCGTTGGGGGTAGGGAGGGGTTCCAAGAGACCCAGTACTTC.